This T cell receptor (beta chain) was sequenced during a study of regulatory dendritic cells for organ transplantation (TCRdb year 2017). Some background on the complete study: The TCRbeta repertoires of sorted naive and memory CD4+ and CD8+ T cells were sequenced before and after allostimulation with regulatory or mature dendritic cells.

FACS was used to sort CD4+ or CD8+ cells into naive T cells, defined as CD45RA+, and memory T cells, defined as CD45RO+. T cells for TCR sequencing came from two healthy control subjects. Unstimulated sorted T cell subsets served as baseline controls for the mixed lymphocyte reactions. The Qiagen DNeasy Blood & Tissue Kit was used for extraction of genomic DNA. The study at large found these results: Of the resting subsets, the one holding the most alloreactive TCR clonotypes was memory CD8+ T cells. In both subjects, allostimulation led to expansion of memory CD8+ clones, although regulatory dendritic cells appeared to cause more limited expansion than mature dendritic cells did. The authors pointed out considerable heterogeneity between individuals in the alloreactive memory CD8+ T cell pool, and only a couple of subjects were sequenced. Naive CD4+ and CD8+ T cells showed highly diverse repertoires, whereas memory cells were less diverse and memory CD8+ cells were the most oligoclonal.

On this clone itself: The clone's antigen remains unknown. One junction end does not reproduce the germline sequence, and a read error may be involved.

Taken from the germline V gene, the CDR1 and CDR2 loops are LGHNA and YSLEER. The CDR3, from cysteine to phenylalanine, totals 14 residues. The only DNA kept is the CDR3, 42 bases in frame from the first base. A multiplexed two-step PCR with Vbeta-specific forward primers and Jbeta-specific reverse primers was used to amplify the TCRbeta CDR3 regions. Through the immunoSEQ service, TCRbeta libraries were sequenced on an Illumina instrument. On the authors' methods: V, D and J genes were assigned using IMGT annotation, and counts were corrected for multiplex PCR bias using synthetic CDR3 analogues. In the immunoSEQ Analyzer, repertoire clonality was calculated as one minus the normalized Shannon entropy. Whether a clone counted as expanded was decided by Fisher's exact test with Benjamini-Hochberg false discovery rate control and a two-tailed cutoff of P<0.01. Entries here come from immuneACCESS through TCRdb and include only in-frame sequences with V and J called. Some clones fail to appear in such tables; in the studies checked, an unresolved V gene covers under half of the shortfall, and the cause of the remainder is unknown. The V and J calls and the clone size are those of that table, but D and trimming were determined from the DNA. The sample table records 25,000 to 30,000 clones; about 80% of these occur just once. The biggest ten clones account for less than 2.5% of the sample.

The sequence came from a human donor in good health. This chain joins TRBV4-3 to TRBJ2-1; the D gene remains uncertain. The specimen sequenced was memory CD4+ T cells from blood. The intended sense of this specimen's cell subset or site label: CD45RO+ memory T cells. This receptor carries the CDR3 CASSKEASDNEQFF. The DNA reads TGCGCCAGCAGCAAAGAAGCATCCGACAATGAGCAGTTCTTC.